This TCR beta chain was captured in a study of Ad26.COV2.S vaccination and SARS-CoV-2 variants. In the study overall: The trial was COV1001 and the donor's arm was Ad26.COV2.S.

Measured with immunoSEQ multiplex PCR; TCRdb has only the in-frame clones, and not every one. The table lists about 500,000 clones, 80% to 90% of them singletons. CDR3 length: 13 residues. CDR1 is SGHNT and CDR2 is YYREEE in the germline V gene (reference sequence). V was shortened by 0 bases and J by 7 bases, with 5 bases between the two germline ends. Treatment described: around 19 received Ad26.COV2.S at low or high dose, single or two shots; about 5 received placebo; per-sample allocation not given. The investigators took samples on day 63 after the first vaccine or placebo injection. Regarding this clone: Its antigen is undetermined.

General observations from the study: The TCR breadth and depth analyses may have understated or missed part of the total T cell responses.

The receptor comes from a person between 18 and 65 years old who received the Ad26.COV2.S COVID-19 vaccine or a placebo. The chain joins TRBV5-4 to TRBJ1-6; D gene ambiguous. This material consisted of peripheral blood, taken in a trial of Ad26.COV2.S vaccine versus placebo. In nucleotides, the CDR3 is TGTGCCAGCAGCTTGGAAGGAAATTCACCCCTCCACTTT. Protein product: CASSLEGNSPLHF.